This T cell receptor (beta chain) comes out of a study of cytomegalovirus exposure and HLA in healthy donors. Study results and limitations: Among TCR beta chains, those listed as cytomegalovirus-associated numbered over 150. Because they were indistinguishable, some V segments, including TRBV6-2 and TRBV6-3, were excluded.

There are 13 residues in the CDR3. Germline CDR1 and CDR2: MNHEY and SVGAGI. Trimming stripped 2 bases from V and 4 bases from J, with 9 bases between. On this clone: Its antigen is unidentified.

Amplification used 60 Vbeta primers and 13 Jbeta primers. In the original processing: A later analysis counted around 74 million unique TCR beta chains, 9.5 million to 13 million shared. Generated by immunoSEQ multiplex PCR, the TCRdb table keeps only in-frame clones and is missing some. Clone size and V and J calls were adopted from that table, with D and trimming inferred from the DNA. The repertoire holds 75,000 to 95,000 clones, 65% to 80% seen once, with roughly 13% in the top ten. This clonotype was sampled from a human donor in good health. The chain has TRBV6-5 and TRBJ2-7; perhaps TRBD2 as D (6 bases). The source material was PBMCs. CDR3 protein: CASSYTGSYEQYF. In nucleotides, the CDR3 is TGTGCCAGCAGTTACACCGGGAGTTACGAGCAGTACTTC.